The rows below give T cell receptor beta chains drawn from one sample of a study of graft-versus-host responses after intestinal transplantation. These receptors have no identified antigens. Assay: immunoSEQ multiplex PCR; the TCRdb copy retains only in-frame clones and omits some. Here the sample spans 90,000 to 150,000 clones, approximately 95% being singletons. Sequenced material: unstimulated CD4+ T cells sorted from spleen or lymph node cells, taken before intestinal transplant. All receptors derive from a human donor who received an intestinal transplant. Each CDR3 is given with its conserved first and last residue.

TRBV5-1 | CASSLGMVNTGELFF
TRBV7-7 | CASSLQGTDTQYF
TRBV28 | CASSSLYEQYF
TRBV7-9 | CALNPGSSSLNTGELFF
TRBV5-1 | CASSLGDRSNEKLFF
TRBV2 | CASSEAEGGARSAEAFF
TRBV27 | CASSLSKRQSYEQYF
TRBV6-5 | CASSYGGGRSDTQYF
TRBV7-2 | CASSLFWEGAGELFF
TRBV10-3 | CAISESLTGRERGFF
TRBV2 | CASLLVGLGEKLFF
TRBV23-1 | CASSQSTGVGYTF
TRBV19 | CAAGQGKYGYTF
TRBV7-2 | CASSLAGTGTWYGYTF
TRBV6-5 | CASSYKREYRDTQYF
TRBV5-4 | CASSLSDEQFF
TRBV2 | CASSEAPLAGTLYF
TRBV11-2 | CASSLASPATMLGTEAFF
TRBV6-5 | CASSFRTGGSYEQYF
TRBV30 | CAWGVQGILADTQYF
TRBV5-1 | CASSFLGRGRASGANVLTF
TRBV11-2 | CASSLSVPQTTYEQYF
TRBV25-1 | CASSDSEYNEQYF
TRBV15 | CATSPGTPPYGYTF
TRBV6-5 | CASSYSRGLSGNTIYF
TRBV20-1 | CSASWEYEQYF
TRBV5-1 | CASSRPGLAASTDTQYF
TRBV9 | CASSWASNTEAFF
TRBV5-4 | CASSHPSGAGNEQFF
TRBV20-1 | CSAREQAQYF
TRBV10-3 | CAISSDRGGVMNTEAFF
TRBV12-5 | CASGRPPVAVGTDTQYF
TRBV11-2 | CASSLAGNAGEQYF
TRBV2 | CASTARDRDLNTEAFF
TRBV6-5 | CASLSSYNEQFF
TRBV27 | CASSLDRGFGYTF
TRBV13 | CASSSPGLSGNEQFF
TRBV5-6 | CASRKGGESYEQYF
TRBV5-1 | CASSFRDSNEQFF
TRBV5-1 | CASSRTVGGNTEAFF
TRBV7-6 | CASSLISGRGTDTQYF
TRBV6-5 | CASRTSGRTDTQYF